This entry lists 5 T cell receptor beta chains sequenced from one sample in a study of cytomegalovirus exposure and HLA in healthy donors. The PCR had 60 Vbeta and 13 Jbeta primers. Assay: immunoSEQ multiplex PCR; the TCRdb copy retains only in-frame clones and omits some. The top ten clones hold approximately 2.1% of a sample with approximately 90,000 clones, 75% of them seen once. The source material was PBMCs. These receptors originate from a middle-aged man in good health and CMV-seronegative.

In its sample, this clone was seen a few times. The chain joins TRBV6-1 to TRBJ2-7, with D perhaps TRBD1 (7 bases). V gave up 4 bases and J gave up 5 bases, with 15 bases separating them. Looked up from germline, CDR1 is MNHNS and CDR2 is SASEGT. CDR3 length: 14 residues. CDR3: CASSAQGRSNEQYF. The CDR3 region has the DNA TGTGCCAGCAGTGCACAGGGGAGGTCAAACGAGCAGTACTTC.

CDR3 sequence (DNA): TGTGCCAGCAGCGCCACGGAGGCGGACTATGGCTACACCTTC. Its translation: CASSATEADYGYTF. This chain connects TRBV5-8 to TRBJ1-2; D call uncertain. The germline V gene encodes CDR1 SGHTS and CDR2 YDEGEE. This CDR3 spans 14 amino acids. Trimming removed 4 bases from V and 3 bases from J, with 13 bases in between.

The CDR3 nucleotides are TGTGCCAGCAGCTTAGCCTATCAGGGGAAAAGCAATCAGCCCCAGCATTTT. As protein: CASSLAYQGKSNQPQHF. V usage is TRBV11-3 and J usage is TRBJ1-5; possible D gene TRBD1, 6 bases. Germline CDR1 and CDR2: SGHNT and YENEEA. The CDR3 sequence is 17 residues long. V was shortened by 1 base and J by 1 base, with 14 bases between the two germline ends.

J is TRBJ2-7 and V is TRBV7-2; a weak D match, TRBD1 (5 bases). The CDR3 is 16 amino acids. CDR1 is SGHTA, CDR2 FQGNSA, per germline. Trimming stripped 2 bases from V and 5 bases from J, with 19 bases between. Written as DNA, the CDR3 is TGTGCCAGCAGCTTAATCGGGCAGGGCCTCCAACACGAGCAGTACTTC. Its protein is CASSLIGQGLQHEQYF.

This clone was found a few times. The DNA for the CDR3 is TGTGCCAGTAGTTTCGGGACAGGGGGCGATGAGCAGTTCTTC. Translating it yields CASSFGTGGDEQFF. The chain links TRBV19 to TRBJ2-1; 12 bases align to TRBD1. The germline gives CDR1 LNHDA, CDR2 SQIVND (reference sequence). The CDR3 is made up of 14 amino acids. Trimming removed 5 bases from V and 8 bases from J; junction bases left unmatched: 4.